These 4 T cell receptor beta chains came from one sample sequenced in a study of brain T cells in children with intractable seizures. Generated by immunoSEQ multiplex PCR, the TCRdb table keeps only in-frame clones and is missing some. Of 75,000 to 80,000 clones listed, 93% are singletons. The sequencing used peripheral blood, collected at surgery. The receptors originated from a boy in the first two years of life with tuberous sclerosis and intractable seizures.

The gene calls are TRBV5-1 and TRBJ2-3, with 13 bases identical to TRBD2. V lost 4 bases to trimming and J lost 2 bases; unmatched junction nucleotides: 7. Germline V lookup: CDR1 SGHRS, CDR2 YFSETQ. CDR3 length: 17 amino acids. The CDR3 DNA follows: TGCGCCAGCAGCCCTACGGGACTAGCGGGGTACACAGATACGCAGTATTTT. Translation: CASSPTGLAGYTDTQYF. Full variable domain (remainder filled in from reference TRBV5-1 and TRBJ2-3): KAGVTQTPRYLIKTRGQQVTLSCSPISGHRSVSWYQQTPGQGLQFLFEYFSETQRNKGNFPGRFSGRQFSNSRSEMNVSTLELGDSALYLCASSPTGLAGYTDTQYFGPGTRLTVL.

The V call is TRBV11-2, the J call TRBJ1-3; D remains ambiguous. The CDR3 runs 14 residues. Germline CDR1 is SGHAT and CDR2 is FQNNGV. V lost 3 bases to trimming and J lost 2 bases, with 8 bases between them. CDR3 region: CASSLGYAGNTIYF. CDR3 sequence (DNA): TGTGCCAGCAGCTTGGGGTACGCTGGAAACACCATATATTTT.

This rearrangement joins TRBV25-1 to TRBJ1-2; D unclear. V was shortened by 5 bases and J by 5 bases, with 12 bases between the two germline ends. CDR1 is MGHDK and CDR2 is SYGVNS in the germline V gene. The CDR3 contains 13 residues. CDR3 DNA: TGTGCCAGCAGTAGGGCCAGAGAGTATGGCTACACCTTC. Protein sequence: CASSRAREYGYTF.

With regard to this clone: One end of the junction fails to match germline, which may point to a read error. This sequence joins TRBV19 and TRBJ2-7; D may be TRBD1 (5 bases). CDR1 is LNHDA, CDR2 SQIVND, per germline (reference sequence). There are 17 residues in the CDR3. The CDR3 DNA is TGTGCGAGTAGTGTGGATCACTGGGCAGGGAAACCCTACGAGCAGTACTTC. Its translation is CASSVDHWAGKPYEQYF.